Listed below are T cell receptor beta chains from one sample, sequenced in a study of T cell repertoires in cytomegalovirus infection. No antigen is known for these receptors. TCRdb ran MiXCR on the reads and lists one entry per CDR3 protein. The sample lists some 920,000 distinct CDR3 sequences; around 29% were seen once. This specimen was cultured CD8+ T cells from PBMCs, taken from culture after CMV antigen stimulation. Source of these receptors: a human donor in good health (CMV status not recorded). Some clones in this sample may be carry-over from other donors' samples. Each CDR3 is given with its conserved first and last residue. The order of the fields is V gene, J gene, D gene, clone size, CDR3 DNA, CDR3 protein. A D gene is named only where the DNA matches it firmly. Where a row states a size, it is once, few, many or the class of an expanded clone; other rows omit it.

V gene: TRBV27
J gene: TRBJ2-1
D gene: .
clone size: .
CDR3 DNA: TGTGCCAGCAGTGACGGGGGCCGGTTCAATGAGCAGTTCTTC
CDR3 protein: CASSDGGRFNEQFF

V gene: TRBV7-6
J gene: TRBJ2-5
D gene: .
clone size: .
CDR3 DNA: TGTGCCAGCAGCTTAGCGGGGGGGGCCTGGGAGACCCAGTACTTC
CDR3 protein: CASSLAGGAWETQYF

V gene: TRBV11-2
J gene: TRBJ1-2
D gene: TRBD1
clone size: .
CDR3 DNA: TGTGCCAGCAGCCCACGGGACAGGGGATTCAGCTACACCTTC
CDR3 protein: CASSPRDRGFSYTF

V gene: TRBV6-5
J gene: TRBJ2-2
D gene: TRBD2
clone size: .
CDR3 DNA: TGTGCCAGCAGTTACTCATCGGTTCCGGGGAGGGGAACCGGGGAGCTGTTTTTT
CDR3 protein: CASSYSSVPGRGTGELFF

V gene: TRBV2
J gene: TRBJ2-2
D gene: .
clone size: .
CDR3 DNA: TGTGCCAAAGGACCGATATTGTCCGGGGAGCTGTTTTTT
CDR3 protein: CAKGPILSGELFF

V gene: TRBV24-1
J gene: TRBJ1-2
D gene: .
clone size: .
CDR3 DNA: TGTGCCACCAGTGGGACCTCTTGGGGAGGCTACACCTTC
CDR3 protein: CATSGTSWGGYTF

V gene: TRBV4-3
J gene: TRBJ2-1
D gene: .
clone size: many
CDR3 DNA: TGCGCCAGCAGCCTTCGGTGGGGTGGAGCCGCTGGTGAGCAGTTCTTC
CDR3 protein: CASSLRWGGAAGEQFF

V gene: TRBV2
J gene: TRBJ1-5
D gene: .
clone size: .
CDR3 DNA: TGTGCCAGCAGAGCCGGGACATCGAGGAATCAGCCCCAGCATTTT
CDR3 protein: CASRAGTSRNQPQHF

V gene: TRBV4-1
J gene: TRBJ2-2
D gene: .
clone size: .
CDR3 DNA: TGCGCCAGCAGCCAAGATCCAGGTCCTACCGGGGAGCTGTTTTTT
CDR3 protein: CASSQDPGPTGELFF

V gene: TRBV27
J gene: TRBJ2-1
D gene: .
clone size: few
CDR3 DNA: TGTGCCAGCAGTTTTGTGGGGTACGGGCAGTTCTTC
CDR3 protein: CASSFVGYGQFF

V gene: TRBV7-6
J gene: TRBJ2-2
D gene: .
clone size: .
CDR3 DNA: TGTGCCAGCAGGAGGAGAAGGGAGAACACCGGGGAGCTGTTTTTT
CDR3 protein: CASRRRRENTGELFF

V gene: TRBV12-3/TRBV12-4
J gene: TRBJ1-3
D gene: .
clone size: few
CDR3 DNA: TGTGCCAGCAGGCTAGACAGAACTACTGGAAACACCATATATTTT
CDR3 protein: CASRLDRTTGNTIYF

V gene: TRBV4-1
J gene: TRBJ2-5
D gene: .
clone size: .
CDR3 DNA: TGCGCCAGCAGCCAAGTGGGACTTGGTGGAGAGACCCAGTACTTC
CDR3 protein: CASSQVGLGGETQYF

V gene: TRBV19
J gene: TRBJ1-3
D gene: TRBD1
clone size: .
CDR3 DNA: TGTGCCAGTAGTCGCGGGACAGGCTCTGGAAACACCATATATTTT
CDR3 protein: CASSRGTGSGNTIYF

V gene: TRBV19
J gene: TRBJ1-5
D gene: TRBD1
clone size: .
CDR3 DNA: TGTGCCAGTAGGACCCTAGGACAGGGGGTTGAACAGCCCCAGCATTTT
CDR3 protein: CASRTLGQGVEQPQHF

V gene: TRBV9
J gene: TRBJ1-2
D gene: .
clone size: .
CDR3 DNA: TGTGCCAGCAGCGTAGGGGGTAGCGGCTATGGCTACACCTTC
CDR3 protein: CASSVGGSGYGYTF

V gene: TRBV9
J gene: TRBJ1-6
D gene: .
clone size: .
CDR3 DNA: TGTGCCAGCAGCGAACGGGTGTCTACTAATTCACCCCTCCACTTT
CDR3 protein: CASSERVSTNSPLHF

V gene: TRBV19
J gene: TRBJ1-1
D gene: .
clone size: .
CDR3 DNA: TGTGCCAGTAGTATACGGGGGGCTGAAGCTTTCTTT
CDR3 protein: CASSIRGAEAFF

V gene: TRBV7-9
J gene: TRBJ1-1
D gene: .
clone size: .
CDR3 DNA: TGTGCCAGCAGTCCCCCCCGGGGGGGCCTTACTGAAGCTTTCTTT
CDR3 protein: CASSPPRGGLTEAFF

V gene: TRBV7-9
J gene: TRBJ2-5
D gene: TRBD2
clone size: few
CDR3 DNA: TGTGCCAGCAGTACTAGCGGGTTCCAAGAGACCCAGTACTTC
CDR3 protein: CASSTSGFQETQYF

V gene: TRBV5-1
J gene: TRBJ2-3
D gene: TRBD2
clone size: .
CDR3 DNA: TGCGCCAGCAGTTCCGGGACTAGCGGGGTGCAAGATACGCAGTATTTT
CDR3 protein: CASSSGTSGVQDTQYF

V gene: TRBV6-4
J gene: TRBJ2-3
D gene: TRBD2
clone size: many
CDR3 DNA: TGTGCCAGCAGTGGGACTAGCGGGGGGGCCGATACGCAGTATTTT
CDR3 protein: CASSGTSGGADTQYF

V gene: TRBV6-6
J gene: TRBJ1-2
D gene: .
clone size: few
CDR3 DNA: TGTGCCAGCAGTTACAATCCGACCGCACTGTCTTGGCTACACTATGGCTACACCTTC
CDR3 protein: CASSYNPTALSWLHYGYTF

V gene: TRBV6-7
J gene: TRBJ2-3
D gene: .
clone size: .
CDR3 DNA: TGTGCCAGCAGTTACTCGATTTTTGATACGCAGTATTTT
CDR3 protein: CASSYSIFDTQYF

V gene: TRBV25-1
J gene: TRBJ1-1
D gene: TRBD1
clone size: .
CDR3 DNA: TGTGCCAGCAGTGAATATTATGGACAGGACGCTGAAGCTTTCTTT
CDR3 protein: CASSEYYGQDAEAFF

V gene: TRBV20-1
J gene: TRBJ2-3
D gene: TRBD2
clone size: .
CDR3 DNA: TGCAGTGCTCGCTTACTAGCGGGAATTACAGATACGCAGTATTTT
CDR3 protein: CSARLLAGITDTQYF

V gene: TRBV7-2
J gene: TRBJ2-3
D gene: TRBD2
clone size: many
CDR3 DNA: TGTGCCAGCAGCACACCTAGCGGGGGGGTATTAAATACGCAGTATTTT
CDR3 protein: CASSTPSGGVLNTQYF

V gene: TRBV27
J gene: TRBJ1-1
D gene: .
clone size: many
CDR3 DNA: TGTGCCAGCAGTTTTTTTGGGGGGAACACTGAAGCTTTCTTT
CDR3 protein: CASSFFGGNTEAFF